This T cell receptor (beta chain) appears in the sequencing data of a study of T cells in Graves' hyperthyroidism and ophthalmopathy. Amplification yielded TCR beta CDR3 regions, with RNA transcripts as the source. With the HTBI primer set, the TCR CDR3 went through a first round of RT-PCR. In TCRdb, the multiplex PCR reads were re-called with MiXCR into one record per CDR3 protein. The profile covers about 680,000 distinct CDR3 sequences, with 30% to 40% appearing a single time and 31% taken by the ten largest. Hyperthyroidism in the patients, aged 18 to 65, was newly diagnosed and under 2 months in duration. Study observations and caveats: The model predicted ophthalmopathy a median approximately six months before onset.

This clonotype was seen at least ten times. Its antigen is not known. Sequences were obtained from blood. The TCR was taken from a woman aged 35 to 49 with Graves' hyperthyroidism.

CDR3 region: CASSFSPTFEAFF. The CDR3 nucleotides are TGTGCCAGCAGCTTCTCGCCGACGTTTGAAGCTTTCTTT. V and J are TRBV11-2 and TRBJ1-1; no clear D. V was cut by 3 bases and J by 7 bases, with 12 bases left in between. The germline V gene has CDR1 SGHAT and CDR2 FQNNGV. The CDR3 length is 13 residues.